The T cell receptor (beta chain) described here comes from a study of blood T cells in healthy people across ages. For the study at large: For every two T cells, template switching captured about one barcoded beta molecule. Study-level findings and limits: Donors of long life had a larger count of naive CD4+ cells and greater diversity than aged donors.

Together with a sample-barcoded 5' primer, a J-beta primer mix was included in a second PCR lasting roughly 6 to 12 cycles. Carrying 12 random nucleotides, a template-switch adaptor labeled each individual cDNA molecule. TCRdb called the 5' RACE reads again in MiXCR, with one record for every CDR3 protein. Altogether around 1.5 million distinct CDR3 sequences are present, roughly 40% being singletons, with the ten largest covering under 8%. The V gene end was trimmed by 1 base and the J gene end by 5 bases; junction bases not matched to a gene: 9. The CDR3 consists of 16 residues. Each donor gave 9 to 10 milliliters of peripheral blood. This clonotype was found a few times. Its antigen is unidentified.

The sample was blood. J is TRBJ2-7 and V is TRBV12-3 or TRBV12-4; 9 bases are shared with TRBD2. The receptor comes from a woman between 18 and 29 years old in good health. In nucleotides, the CDR3 is TGTGCCAGCAGTTTAGGTGTTAGCGGGAGTTCCCACGAGCAGTACTTC. Its protein product is CASSLGVSGSSHEQYF.